This T cell receptor (beta chain) was profiled in a study of blood T cell repertoires in COVID-19. For the study at large: Researchers got acute and convalescent COVID-19 samples from the United States, Italy and Spain. PBMCs, B-cell-depleted T cells, or T cells were the source of the cDNA or gDNA that made up the material.

Trimming left V 7 bases short and J 8 bases short, with 18 bases between. The CDR3 loop spans 13 amino acids. Looked up from germline, CDR1 is MNHEY and CDR2 is SVGAGI. Under the authors' procedure: How many nucleated cells were present was estimated from reference gene primer amplification. Profiling relied on immunoSEQ multiplex PCR, and the TCRdb table lists in-frame clones only, not all of them. That table gives V, J and clone size, and the DNA gave D and trimming. The repertoire holds over 120,000 clones, with 75% to 90% as singletons. This chain links TRBV6-5 with TRBJ2-7; D perhaps matches TRBD1 (6 bases). The receptor was derived from a man aged 60 to 69 with active or convalescent COVID-19. Sequencing was carried out using peripheral blood. CDR3: CASNEQGPTQQYF. The CDR3 nucleotides read TGTGCCAGCAACGAACAGGGTCCTACTCAGCAGTACTTC.